This TCR beta chain was recovered during a study of blood T cell repertoires in COVID-19 (dated by TCRdb to 2020 to 2022). For the wider study: The collaborator samples originated in the United States, Italy and Spain and spanned the acute and convalescent phases of COVID-19. The prospective study material was composed of cDNA or gDNA derived from T cells, B-cell-depleted T cells, or PBMCs. Deeply sampled blood TCRbeta repertoires from subjects exposed to, actively infected with, or recovered from COVID-19 were included in the dataset. The repertoires were released in a freely available public database intended as a resource for research on the immune response to SARS-CoV-2. Samples came from the ongoing ImmuneRACE study (first 160 participants) plus 1,254 subjects from 6 global collaborators. Sample metadata almost always included a de-identified subject ID, COVID-19 status, age in years and sex. HLA class I and class II types, where available, came from metadata supplied by the sample provider rather than from assay-based typing. What the research found in general, with its limitations: The quantity of clinical and demographic metadata differed by source and by participant and was supplied without curation.

The immunoSEQ Assay, a bias-controlled multiplex PCR, was used to amplify TCRbeta CDR3 regions from genomic DNA. In the original analysis: The number of nucleated cells in each sample was estimated by amplification of reference gene primers within the assay. Sequence reads were collapsed and filtered to measure the absolute abundance of every unique TCRbeta CDR3 rearrangement. For each sample, productive Simpson clonality was calculated as the square root of Simpson's diversity index across productive rearrangements. The immuneACCESS repertoire file appears here via TCRdb, limited to in-frame rearrangements. These files lack a portion of the clones; in checked studies, under half of the deficit traces to unresolved V genes, and the cause of the others is not known. Clonal size and the V and J genes are those of that table, whereas D and trimming came from the DNA. The sample table holds 55,000 to 80,000 clones, of which approximately 92% were seen once. The ten largest clones add up to 8.9% of the sample.

The collaborating institutions used their own protocols to collect whole blood in K2EDTA tubes. For TCRbeta analysis, collaborator samples were shipped as frozen whole blood, as isolated PBMCs, or as DNA extracted from either sample type. A single count supports this clone. Its antigen is not yet known. The record has no base qualities; no much larger clone is one base away. Taken from cysteine to phenylalanine, the CDR3 has 15 residues. Just the 45-base CDR3 DNA is kept, in frame starting at base 1. Sequenced: peripheral blood. The clonotype comes from an older man with acute or convalescent COVID-19. The receptor chain draws on TRBV12-1 and TRBJ1-1; the table's D gene call, TRBD1, was not cross checked with the DNA. TRBV12-1 is given as a pseudogene. The base sequence is TGTGCCAGCAGCGCGAAGCACAGGGGAAACACTGAAGCTTTCTTT. The encoded protein is CASSAKHRGNTEAFF.